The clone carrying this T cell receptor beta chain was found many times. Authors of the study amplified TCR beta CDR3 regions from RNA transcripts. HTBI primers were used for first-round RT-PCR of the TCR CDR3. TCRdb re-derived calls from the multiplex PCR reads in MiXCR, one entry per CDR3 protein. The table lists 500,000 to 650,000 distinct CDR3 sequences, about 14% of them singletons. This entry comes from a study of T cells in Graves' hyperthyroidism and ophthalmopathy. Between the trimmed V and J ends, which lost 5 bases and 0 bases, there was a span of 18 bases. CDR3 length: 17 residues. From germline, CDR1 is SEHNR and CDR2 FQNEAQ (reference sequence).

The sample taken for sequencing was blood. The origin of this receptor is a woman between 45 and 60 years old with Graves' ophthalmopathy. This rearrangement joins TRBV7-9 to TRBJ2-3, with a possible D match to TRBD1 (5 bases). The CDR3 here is CASSPGRRQPSTDTQYF. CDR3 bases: TGTGCCAGCAGCCCAGGGCGGCGGCAGCCTAGCACAGATACGCAGTATTTT.